The present T cell receptor (beta chain) was sequenced within a study of blood T cells in healthy people across ages. Individuals who donated were healthy Caucasians from Russia aged roughly 6 to 95. Notes on the study in general: Long-lived donors carried more naive CD4+ cells and greater diversity than aged donors.

As to this clonotype: The antigen is unknown.

Together with a sample-barcoded 5' primer, a J-beta primer mix was included in a second PCR lasting about 7 to 11 cycles. TCRdb processed the 5' RACE reads anew with MiXCR; each CDR3 protein has one entry. Of around 1.1 million distinct CDR3 sequences listed, roughly two fifths are singletons. CDR1 and CDR2 (germline): DFQATT, SNEGSKA (reference sequence). The CDR3 has 17 amino acids. The V gene end was trimmed by 5 bases and the J gene end by 3 bases; junction bases not matched to a gene: 14. The origin of this receptor is a man between 18 and 29 years old in good health. The sequencing input was blood. This chain links TRBV20-1 with TRBJ2-3; TRBD1 matches 10 bases. CDR3 in DNA: TGCAGTGCTGACCCAGTTGGGGGACAGGGGCGGACAGATACGCAGTATTTT. Protein product: CSADPVGGQGRTDTQYF.